Below are 29 T cell receptor beta chains sequenced from a single sample in a study of shared clonotypes between healthy human individuals. TCRdb keeps only in-frame clones here, not all; method: immunoSEQ multiplex PCR. The sample records under 1,100,000 clones, around four fifths being singletons. The source material was memory CD4+ T cells sorted from blood. As for subset: CD45RA-negative fraction. The receptor source for this set is a man aged 18-30 years in good health.

This sequence joins TRBV6-1 and TRBJ1-5; D is unclear. This CDR3 has 14 residues. Germline V gives CDR1 MNHNS, CDR2 SASEGT. Trimming took 7 bases from V and 0 from J, leaving 10 bases between them. The CDR3 is CASTDGDSNQPQHF. CDR3 nucleotides: TGTGCCAGCACCGACGGGGATAGCAATCAGCCCCAGCATTTT.

The table lists this clone with a few counts. The V call is TRBV6-5, the J call TRBJ2-1; D call uncertain. Germline-derived CDR1 and CDR2 are MNHEY and SVGAGI. CDR3 size: 14 residues. V lost 5 bases and J 10 bases, leaving 18 bases between the germline ends. The CDR3 coding sequence is TGTGCCAGCAGTCCCGATTGGGGTAAGGCCGAGCAGTTCTTC. This codes for CASSPDWGKAEQFF.

The rearrangement links TRBV2 to TRBJ2-1, with TRBD2 identical over 7 bases. The CDR3 is made up of 14 amino acids. The germline CDR1 and CDR2 sequences are SNHLY and FYNNEI. Trimming at V came to 8 bases and at J to 3 bases, leaving 7 bases not matched to a gene. For the CDR3, the DNA is TGTGCCAGCGGGGGGGACCTTAACTACAATGAGCAGTTCTTC. Its protein product is CASGGDLNYNEQFF.

V usage is TRBV7-9 and J usage is TRBJ2-2; D ambiguous. Germline V gene data show CDR1 as SEHNR and CDR2 as FQNEAQ (reference sequence). Trimming left V 2 bases short and J 6 bases short, with 19 bases between. The CDR3 spans 17 residues. The CDR3 nucleotides are TGTGCCAGCAGCTTAACGTCGGATTCCGCGACGGCCGGGGAGCTGTTTTTT. Its translation: CASSLTSDSATAGELFF.

The V gene is TRBV4-3, the J gene TRBJ2-3, with 8 bases identical to TRBD2. With 2 bases clipped from V and 3 bases from J, the junction kept 10 bases outside the gene matches. The CDR3 consists of 17 residues. CDR1 LGHNA and CDR2 YSLEER come from the germline V gene. In DNA form, the CDR3 reads TGCGCCAGCAGCCAAACCCGCGGGGGGCATAGAACAGATACGCAGTATTTT. Translating gives CASSQTRGGHRTDTQYF.

The chain employs TRBV6-1 and TRBJ1-3; D not certain. CDR1 MNHNS and CDR2 SASEGT come from the germline V gene. The CDR3 contains 14 residues. V dropped 0 bases and J dropped 3 bases, with 6 bases sitting between them. The CDR3 loop reads CASSEAAVGNTIYF. The CDR3 DNA reads as TGTGCCAGCAGTGAAGCGGCAGTTGGAAACACCATATATTTT.

The chain carries TRBV4-3 and TRBJ1-6, with a tentative D call TRBD1 (5 bases). V lost 4 bases and J lost 7, with 20 bases in between. The CDR3 contains 17 residues. CDR1 is LGHNA and CDR2 is YSLEER in the germline V gene. The CDR3 loop reads CASSRKGLGDQNSPLHF. CDR3 nucleotides: TGCGCCAGCAGCCGGAAGGGTCTGGGGGATCAGAATTCACCCCTCCACTTT.

The V gene is TRBV20-1, the J gene TRBJ2-3; D gene ambiguous. This CDR3 has 11 residues. Germline-derived CDR1 and CDR2 are DFQATT and SNEGSKA (reference sequence). V was shortened by 6 bases and J by 5 bases, with 9 bases between the two germline ends. The CDR3 DNA sequence: TGCAGTGCCGGTATGGGAGATACGCAGTATTTT. This sequence encodes CSAGMGDTQYF.

The V gene is TRBV6-1, the J gene TRBJ2-7; 7 positions match TRBD1. V lost 2 bases, J lost 11 bases, and 18 bases stayed unmatched. The CDR3 sequence is 16 residues long. Germline lookup yields CDR1 MNHNS and CDR2 SASEGT. CDR3 nucleotides: TGTGCCAGCAGTGAAAAGGGGGCGCCGGGCCCCGTAGGAGAGTACTTC. Protein: CASSEKGAPGPVGEYF.

The V and J genes are TRBV2 and TRBJ2-2; 11 bases match TRBD2. V lost 2 bases and J lost 4; bases outside the gene matches: 0. Germline CDR1 SNHLY, CDR2 FYNNEI. CDR3 length equals 15 residues. The CDR3 DNA sequence: TGTGCCAGCAGTGAACTAGCGGGAGGCACCGGGGAGCTGTTTTTT. Its protein is CASSELAGGTGELFF.

This clone was seen more than once but under ten times. This rearrangement joins TRBV6-5 to TRBJ1-3, with unresolved D. The CDR3 length is 13 residues. Germline V gives CDR1 MNHEY, CDR2 SVGAGI. Trimming stripped 0 bases from V and 3 bases from J, with 3 bases between. CDR3 nucleotide sequence: TGTGCCAGCAGTTACTCGCGTGGAAACACCATATATTTT. Protein sequence: CASSYSRGNTIYF.

The chain has TRBV10-3 and TRBJ1-5, with D perhaps TRBD1 (6 bases). Trimming left V 8 bases short and J 6 bases short, with 14 bases between. Germline CDR1 is ENHRY and CDR2 is SYGVKD. The CDR3 covers 13 residues. CDR3 sequence (DNA): TGTGCCATCGCGTCAGGGGCAGTTCAGCCCCAGCATTTT. This gives the protein CAIASGAVQPQHF.

The chain links TRBV25-1 to TRBJ1-2; 9 bases map to TRBD1. Looked up from germline, CDR1 is MGHDK and CDR2 is SYGVNS. The V segment lost 8 bases and the J segment 7 bases; nucleotides outside the gene matches: 5. This CDR3 is built from 12 residues. The CDR3 sequence: CASSGTGFGYTF. DNA of the CDR3: TGTGCCAGCTCCGGGACAGGGTTTGGCTACACCTTC.

The chain combines TRBV27 with TRBJ2-3; tentative D call: TRBD2 (6 bases). The CDR3 runs to 14 residues. With 5 bases removed from V and 2 bases from J, the gap between germline ends came to 11 bases. Looked up from germline, CDR1 is MNHEY and CDR2 is SMNVEV (reference sequence). Here the CDR3 DNA reads TGTGCCAGCAGTCTTGGAGGGCCCACAGATACGCAGTATTTT. Protein: CASSLGGPTDTQYF.

The CDR3 bases are TGTGCCAGCAGCTACGCCCGCTCCGACAGGGCGGGGACTGAAGCTTTCTTT. This codes for CASSYARSDRAGTEAFF. The J gene is TRBJ1-1, the V gene TRBV28; 7 bases are a match to TRBD1. The CDR3 has 17 amino acids. J was trimmed by 5 bases and V by 6 bases; bases with no gene match: 18. From germline, CDR1 is MDHEN and CDR2 SYDVKM.

The chain carries TRBV19 and TRBJ1-5; D remains ambiguous. This CDR3 is 14 amino acids long. Trimming took 6 bases from V and 0 from J, leaving 9 bases between them. The V gene's germline CDR1 is LNHDA and CDR2 SQIVND (reference sequence). CDR3 region: CASSLRVSNQPQHF. The DNA of the CDR3 is TGTGCCAGTAGCCTCCGGGTTAGCAATCAGCCCCAGCATTTT. Combining the CDR3 with reference TRBV19 and TRBJ1-5 gives the whole variable domain DGGITQSPKYLFRKEGQNVTLSCEQNLNHDAMYWYRQDPGQGLRLIYYSQIVNDFQKGDIAEGYSVSREKKESFPLTVTSAQKNPTAFYLCASSLRVSNQPQHFGDGTRLSIL.

CDR3 sequence reads: CASSQQGASTEAFF. In DNA form, the CDR3 reads TGTGCCAGCAGCCAACAGGGGGCGAGCACTGAAGCTTTCTTT. The rearrangement links TRBV6-5 to TRBJ1-1, with 9 bases aligning to TRBD1. This CDR3 contains 14 residues. Per the germline V gene, CDR1 is MNHEY and CDR2 is SVGAGI. V lost 6 bases, J lost 4 bases, and 6 bases stayed unmatched.

This clone was seen only a few times. The gene calls are TRBV5-4 and TRBJ1-2; no definite D call. This CDR3 spans 13 amino acids. V lost 0 bases and J lost 7, with 10 bases in between. Per germline, CDR1 SGHNT and CDR2 YYREEE (reference sequence). The CDR3: CASSLGGRGGYTF. The CDR3 DNA follows: TGTGCCAGCAGCTTGGGCGGACGAGGTGGCTACACCTTC. Drawing the rest from reference TRBV5-4 and TRBJ1-2, the complete variable domain is ETGVTQSPTHLIKTRGQQVTLRCSSQSGHNTVSWYQQALGQGPQFIFQYYREEENGRGNFPPRFSGLQFPNYSSELNVNALELDDSALYLCASSLGGRGGYTFGSGTRLTVV.

This clone was counted a few times. The chain joins TRBV5-6 to TRBJ2-3; D is uncertain. CDR3 length: 14 amino acids. Germline V gene sequence: CDR1 SGHDT, CDR2 YYEEEE. Trimming removed 4 bases at V and 6 bases at J, with 15 bases between. The CDR3 DNA follows: TGTGCCAGCAGCGGGTGGTACCCAGAGGATACGCAGTATTTT. Its translation: CASSGWYPEDTQYF. Looking up the rest from reference TRBV5-6 and TRBJ2-3 gives the full variable domain: DAGVTQSPTHLIKTRGQQVTLRCSPKSGHDTVSWYQQALGQGPQFIFQYYEEEERQRGNFPDRFSGHQFPNYSSELNVNALLLGDSALYLCASSGWYPEDTQYFGPGTRLTVL.

J is TRBJ2-5 and V is TRBV18, with D maybe TRBD2 (5 bases). V was trimmed by 2 bases and J by 3 bases, leaving 16 bases between them. The CDR3 consists of 16 residues. CDR1 and CDR2 from the germline V gene are KGHSH and LQKENI. CDR3 nucleotide sequence: TGTGCCAGCTCACCAGTCGGCCTCGAGGGTAAAGAGACCCAGTACTTC. Its protein product is CASSPVGLEGKETQYF.

This clone has more than one count but fewer than ten. This sequence joins TRBV19 and TRBJ1-6; no reliable D call. With 6 bases removed from V and 4 bases from J, the gap between germline ends came to 7 bases. There are 13 residues in the CDR3. Per the germline V gene, CDR1 is LNHDA and CDR2 is SQIVND (reference sequence). The chain's CDR3 is CASRTEYNSPLHF. CDR3 in DNA: TGTGCCAGTAGAACAGAGTATAATTCACCCCTCCACTTT. The full variable domain, completed using reference TRBV19 and TRBJ1-6, is DGGITQSPKYLFRKEGQNVTLSCEQNLNHDAMYWYRQDPGQGLRLIYYSQIVNDFQKGDIAEGYSVSREKKESFPLTVTSAQKNPTAFYLCASRTEYNSPLHFGNGTRLTVT.

In its sample, this clone was seen a few times. The same CDR3 is also encoded by other DNA sequences in this sample. The chain couples TRBV5-1 to TRBJ2-5, with TRBD1 as a possible D gene (5 bases). The CDR3 loop spans 14 amino acids. Germline CDR1 and CDR2: SGHRS and YFSETQ. Trimming stripped 0 bases from V and 5 bases from J, with 11 bases between. In DNA form, the CDR3 reads TGCGCCAGCAGCTTGGCGGGCCAGGGTGAGACCCAGTACTTC. Protein: CASSLAGQGETQYF.

As for this clone: The same CDR3 arises from other DNA sequences in this sample as well. The CDR3: CASSSASYEQYF. CDR3 DNA sequence: TGTGCCAGCAGTAGCGCGTCCTACGAGCAGTACTTC. The J gene is TRBJ2-7, the V gene TRBV6-6; D ambiguous. Per germline, CDR1 MNHNY and CDR2 SVGAGI (reference sequence). This CDR3 is 12 amino acids long. V lost 5 bases, J lost 1 base, and 6 bases lay in between.

About this clone: With a much larger clone just one base away, this may be a read error. This sequence joins TRBV7-2 and TRBJ2-7; 9 nucleotides line up with TRBD2. The germline V gene encodes CDR1 SGHTA and CDR2 FQGNSA. The CDR3 has 14 amino acids. V shed 4 bases and J 0 bases; nucleotides not matched to a gene: 1. CDR3 DNA sequence: TGTGCCAGCAGCTCTAGCGGGACCTCCTACGAGCAGTACTTC. Encoded protein: CASSSSGTSYEQYF.

In regard to this clone: The same CDR3 also results from other DNA sequences found in this sample. The V call is TRBV28, the J call TRBJ1-2, with D possibly being TRBD1 (6 bases). The germline gives CDR1 MDHEN, CDR2 SYDVKM. The CDR3 is made up of 14 amino acids. The V and J ends lost 2 bases and 2 bases respectively, with 9 bases between them. The CDR3 DNA reads as TGTGCCAGCAGTTTACCGGGGGGCAACTATGGCTACACCTTC. Translation: CASSLPGGNYGYTF.

This clone was seen more than once but under ten times. This rearrangement joins TRBV7-2 to TRBJ2-3, with TRBD2 matching over 10 bases. The CDR3 is 16 residues long. CDR1 SGHTA and CDR2 FQGNSA come from the germline V gene. V trimming: 4 bases; J trimming: 1 base; junction bases outside the gene matches: 5. The CDR3 bases are TGTGCCAGCAGCTCCCTAGCGGGGGCGCGCACAGATACGCAGTATTTT. Protein product: CASSSLAGARTDTQYF.

This clone has only a few counts. This chain links TRBV6-5 with TRBJ1-4; D unclear. The V end lost 7 bases, the J end lost 0 bases, and 12 bases lay between the germline ends. CDR3 length: 15 amino acids. In germline, CDR1 is MNHEY, CDR2 SVGAGI. The CDR3 is CASKISYSTNEKLFF. The CDR3 coding sequence is TGTGCCAGCAAGATCTCTTACTCAACTAATGAAAAACTGTTTTTT.

This chain uses TRBV15 with TRBJ2-7, with 7 bases fitting TRBD1. J gave up 4 bases and V 5 bases, and 8 bases lay outside the gene matches. Germline loops: CDR1 LNHNV, CDR2 YYDKDF (reference sequence). The CDR3 runs 14 residues. CDR3 in DNA: TGTGCCACCAGCGTAAGACAGGGCGAGTACGAGCAGTACTTC. Translated, it gives CATSVRQGEYEQYF.

This chain connects TRBV5-6 to TRBJ1-6, with a possible D match to TRBD1 (6 bases). The germline V gene encodes CDR1 SGHDT and CDR2 YYEEEE. This CDR3 is 14 amino acids long. Trimming stripped 6 bases from V and 7 bases from J, with 14 bases between. The CDR3 spells CASIETGSNSPLHF. DNA for the CDR3: TGTGCCAGCATCGAGACAGGTTCAAATTCACCCCTCCACTTT.